This T cell receptor (beta chain) was sequenced for a study of blood T cells in healthy people across ages. Regarding the study as a whole: PBMC samples, being unsorted, prevented any conclusive comparison of naive and antigen-experienced cells.

Using a J-beta primer mix together with a sample-barcoded 5' primer, a second PCR was run for roughly 6 to 12 cycles. TCRdb fed the 5' RACE reads into MiXCR, producing one record per CDR3 protein. The sample records approximately 850,000 distinct CDR3 sequences, approximately 44% being singletons. This clonotype occurred once. Its antigen is currently unknown. V lost 6 bases and J lost 1, with 23 bases in between. The CDR3 is made up of 17 amino acids. The germline CDR1 and CDR2 sequences are DFQATT and SNEGSKA (reference sequence). The chain employs TRBV20-1 and TRBJ2-3; D may be TRBD2 (5 bases). The specimen was blood. The TCR sequence derives from a man aged 55 to 70 in good health. CDR3 residues: CSAILVSPVRGTDTQYF. CDR3 DNA: TGCAGTGCCATTCTAGTGTCCCCCGTGAGGGGCACAGATACGCAGTATTTT.